The 15 T cell receptor beta chains below come from one sample, sequenced in a study of shared clonotypes between healthy human individuals. Clones were sequenced by immunoSEQ multiplex PCR, and TCRdb holds only the in-frame ones, with some missing. The sample shows roughly 1,800,000 clones, approximately 94% of them seen only once. The naive CD8 population came from CD45RO-negative cells selected for CCR7, without terminally differentiated effector memory CD45RA+ cells. Sequenced input: naive CD8+ T cells sorted from blood. These TCRs come from a man between 18 and 35 years old in good health.

This clone was seen only once. The same CDR3 can be traced to other DNA sequences in this sample. The chain recombines TRBV6-5 with TRBJ1-5; D is unclear. This CDR3 spans 12 amino acids. Trimming stripped 2 bases from V and 7 bases from J, with 6 bases between. The germline V gene encodes CDR1 MNHEY and CDR2 SVGAGI. The CDR3 is CASSYPGQPQHF. CDR3 bases: TGTGCCAGCAGTTACCCTGGCCAGCCCCAGCATTTT.

The CDR3 protein is CASSRKTGDNSPLHF. The CDR3 DNA is TGCGCCAGCAGCCGAAAGACAGGGGACAATTCACCCCTCCACTTT. V and J are TRBV4-1 and TRBJ1-6, with 8 bases matching TRBD1. In germline, CDR1 is MGHRA, CDR2 YSYEKL. This CDR3 has 15 amino acids. J was trimmed by 7 bases and V by 4 bases; bases with no gene match: 6.

The V gene is TRBV5-4, the J gene TRBJ1-2, with D perhaps TRBD1 (5 bases). This CDR3 has 14 residues. The germline V gene encodes CDR1 SGHNT and CDR2 YYREEE (reference sequence). The ends were cut back, 0 bases at V and 3 bases at J, with 9 bases in the middle. Here the CDR3 DNA reads TGTGCCAGCAGCTTGGGGGGGAGTGACTATGGCTACACCTTC. It encodes CASSLGGSDYGYTF.

The rearrangement joins TRBV5-6 to TRBJ2-7, with 8 bases fitting TRBD2. Unmatched junction bases numbered 9, after V lost 3 bases and J lost 7 bases. The CDR3 extends over 14 amino acids. The germline V gene has CDR1 SGHDT and CDR2 YYEEEE. The CDR3 spells CASSSQLADEEQYF. In nucleotides, the CDR3 is TGTGCCAGCAGCTCCCAACTAGCGGATGAAGAGCAGTACTTC.

The chain recombines TRBV7-9 with TRBJ2-2; 7 bases are a match to TRBD1. Germline V gene lookup returns CDR1 SEHNR and CDR2 FQNEAQ (reference sequence). With 5 bases clipped from V and 5 bases from J, the junction kept 8 bases outside the gene matches. The CDR3 runs 15 residues. CDR3 in amino acids: CASSPGQVVTGELFF. The CDR3 bases are TGTGCCAGCAGCCCCGGACAGGTCGTTACCGGGGAGCTGTTTTTT.

Details on this clone: Other nucleotide sequences from this sample produce the same CDR3. The V and J genes are TRBV7-9 and TRBJ1-2; 7 nucleotides match TRBD1. The CDR3 has 13 residues. J gave up 4 bases and V 4 bases, and 3 bases lay outside the gene matches. Germline CDR1 SEHNR, CDR2 FQNEAQ (reference sequence). The CDR3 loop reads CASSSTGIYGYTF. CDR3 nucleotides: TGTGCCAGCAGCTCGACAGGGATCTATGGCTACACCTTC.

The V and J genes are TRBV11-2 and TRBJ2-3, with 8 bases that match TRBD2. The CDR3 totals 14 residues. The trim removed 5 bases at V and 4 bases at J, leaving 5 bases unmatched. CDR1 is SGHAT and CDR2 is FQNNGV in the germline V gene. As DNA, the CDR3 is TGTGCCAGCAGCCTCGGGAGGGCCGCAGATACGCAGTATTTT. It translates to CASSLGRAADTQYF.

This chain links TRBV6-5 with TRBJ2-1, with TRBD2 matching over 11 bases. Germline values: CDR1 MNHEY, CDR2 SVGAGI. V was clipped by 4 bases and J by 7 bases; unmatched bases: 6. The CDR3 runs 15 residues. CDR3 protein: CASSFTGTSGNEQFF. As DNA, the CDR3 is TGTGCCAGCAGTTTTACTGGGACTAGCGGAAATGAGCAGTTCTTC.

For this clone: Different DNA sequences within this sample yield the same CDR3. J is TRBJ2-3 and V is TRBV6-1; 7 bases line up with TRBD1. CDR3 length: 15 residues. The germline V gene encodes CDR1 MNHNS and CDR2 SASEGT. V was pared by 2 bases and J by 0 bases, with 2 bases of the junction left unmatched. The DNA for the CDR3 is TGTGCCAGCAGTGAACTCAGGGGGAGCACAGATACGCAGTATTTT. Its protein product is CASSELRGSTDTQYF.

The chain is built from TRBV27 and TRBJ1-1; D remains ambiguous. The CDR3 is 14 residues long. The V and J ends lost 5 bases and 5 bases respectively, with 15 bases between them. Germline CDR1 reads MNHEY; CDR2 reads SMNVEV (reference sequence). The CDR3 DNA sequence: TGTGCCAGCAGTCCAGTAGGGTTTGGTACTGAAGCTTTCTTT. Its translation is CASSPVGFGTEAFF.

The chain employs TRBV19 and TRBJ1-5; D uncertain. Trimming removed 2 bases at V and 1 base at J, with 12 bases between. CDR1 is LNHDA, CDR2 SQIVND, per germline (reference sequence). The CDR3 contains 16 residues. Here the CDR3 DNA reads TGTGCCAGTAGTATAATGGGTCTCATGAGCAATCAGCCCCAGCATTTT. Its translation is CASSIMGLMSNQPQHF.

With respect to this clone: One end of the junction fails to match germline, which may point to a read error. The chain employs TRBV6-1 and TRBJ2-5; possibly TRBD1 for D (5 bases). Germline V gene data show CDR1 as MNHNS and CDR2 as SASEGT. The length of the CDR3 is 13 residues. DNA of the CDR3: TGTGCCAGCCGTGAGTGGGGCGAAGAGACCCAGTACTTC. Translation gives CASREWGEETQYF.

This chain links TRBV9 with TRBJ2-1, with D possibly being TRBD1 or TRBD2 (5 bases each). Deletions cut 0 bases from V and 0 bases from J, with 16 bases between. Germline CDR1 SGDLS, CDR2 YYNGEE. The CDR3 is made up of 18 amino acids. As DNA, the CDR3 is TGTGCCAGCAGCGTAGATGGGGGTAGTTTGAGCTCCTACAATGAGCAGTTCTTC. It specifies CASSVDGGSLSSYNEQFF.

The J gene is TRBJ1-3, the V gene TRBV11-3, with TRBD1 matching over 8 bases. V shed 5 bases, J shed 9 bases, and the junction held 6 bases outside the gene matches. The CDR3 covers 13 residues. The germline V gene has CDR1 SGHNT and CDR2 YENEEA. The CDR3 DNA reads as TGTGCCAGCAGCGCCGGACAGGGAGGCACCATATATTTT. It translates to CASSAGQGGTIYF. Together with reference TRBV11-3 and TRBJ1-3, the CDR3 gives the full variable domain: EAGVVQSPRYKIIEKKQPVAFWCNPISGHNTLYWYLQNLGQGPELLIRYENEEAVDDSQLPKDRFSAERLKGVDSTLKIQPAELGDSAVYLCASSAGQGGTIYFGEGSWLTVV.

This chain links TRBV28 with TRBJ2-7; 9 bases match TRBD1. Per the germline V gene, CDR1 is MDHEN and CDR2 is SYDVKM. The CDR3 sequence is 15 residues long. V lost 5 bases to trimming and J lost 5 bases; unmatched junction nucleotides: 10. CDR3 protein: CASSEAGQGGDEQYF. For the CDR3, the DNA is TGTGCCAGCAGTGAAGCGGGACAGGGTGGAGACGAGCAGTACTTC.